This T cell receptor (beta chain) was sequenced for a study of blood T cells in healthy people across ages. Roughly 10 milliliters of peripheral blood were drawn from each donor. Researchers isolated at least 6 million PBMCs per sample. This clonotype was seen only once. Its antigen is not identified. Findings and caveats of the study: A greater number of naive CD4+ cells and higher diversity distinguished long-lived donors from aged donors.

Germline lookup yields CDR1 DFQATT and CDR2 SNEGSKA (reference sequence). V dropped 4 bases and J dropped 6; count of bases not matched to a gene: 14. The CDR3 extends over 18 amino acids. Sample-barcoded 5' priming and a J-beta primer mix drove a second PCR of about 7 to 11 cycles. The authors tagged each cDNA molecule using a template-switch adaptor with 12 random nucleotides. TCRdb re-analysed the 5' RACE reads in MiXCR, keeping a single row per CDR3 protein. This repertoire shows hundreds of thousands of distinct CDR3 sequences, 58% found once; its top ten account for around 20%. The chain has TRBV20-1 and TRBJ2-3, with 15 positions matching TRBD2. The sample was blood. This TCR was recovered from a man between 25 and 39 years old in good health. CDR3 sequence reads: CSATGLAGGTLAGDTQYF. The CDR3 nucleotides read TGCAGTGCTACCGGACTAGCGGGGGGGACACTAGCAGGTGATACGCAGTATTTT.